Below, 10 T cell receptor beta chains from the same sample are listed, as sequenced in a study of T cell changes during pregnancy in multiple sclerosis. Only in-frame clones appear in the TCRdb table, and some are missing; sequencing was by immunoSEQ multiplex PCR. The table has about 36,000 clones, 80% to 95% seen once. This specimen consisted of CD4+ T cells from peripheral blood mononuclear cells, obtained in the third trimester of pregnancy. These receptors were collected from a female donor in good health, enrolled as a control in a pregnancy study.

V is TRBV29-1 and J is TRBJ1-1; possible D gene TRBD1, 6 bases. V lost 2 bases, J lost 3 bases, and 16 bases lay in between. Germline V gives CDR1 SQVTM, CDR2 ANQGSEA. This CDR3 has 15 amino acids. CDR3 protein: CSVEQGTILDTEAFF. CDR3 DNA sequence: TGCAGCGTTGAACAGGGGACAATCTTGGACACTGAAGCTTTCTTT. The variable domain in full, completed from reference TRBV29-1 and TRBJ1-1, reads SAVISQKPSRDICQRGTSLTIQCQVDSQVTMMFWYRQQPGQSLTLIATANQGSEATYESGFVIDKFPISRPNLTFSTLTVSNMSPEDSSIYLCSVEQGTILDTEAFFGQGTRLTVV.

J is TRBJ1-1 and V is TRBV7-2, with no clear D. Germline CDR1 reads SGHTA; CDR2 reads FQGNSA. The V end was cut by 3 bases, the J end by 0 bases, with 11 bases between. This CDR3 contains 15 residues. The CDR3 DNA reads TGTGCCAGCAGCTTCAGGCCAGGCCTGAACACTGAAGCTTTCTTT. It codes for CASSFRPGLNTEAFF.

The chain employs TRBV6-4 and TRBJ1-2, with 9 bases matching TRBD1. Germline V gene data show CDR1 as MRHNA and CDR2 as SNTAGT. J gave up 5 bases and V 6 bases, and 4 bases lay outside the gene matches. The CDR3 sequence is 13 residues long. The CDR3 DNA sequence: TGTGCCAGCAGGGCGACAGGGGGATATGGCTACACCTTC. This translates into CASRATGGYGYTF.

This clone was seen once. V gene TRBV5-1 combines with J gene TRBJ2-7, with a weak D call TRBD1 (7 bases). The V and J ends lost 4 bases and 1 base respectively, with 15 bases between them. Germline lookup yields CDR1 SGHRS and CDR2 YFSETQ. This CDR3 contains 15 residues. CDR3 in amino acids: CASSQRTGGSYEQYF. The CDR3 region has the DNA TGCGCCAGCAGCCAACGGACAGGAGGGTCCTACGAGCAGTACTTC.

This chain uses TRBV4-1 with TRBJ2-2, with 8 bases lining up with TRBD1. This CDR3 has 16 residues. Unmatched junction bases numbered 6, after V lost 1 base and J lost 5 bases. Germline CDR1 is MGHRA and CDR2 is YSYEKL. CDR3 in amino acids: CASSQGDRRFTGELFF. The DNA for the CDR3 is TGCGCCAGCAGCCAAGGGGACAGGCGGTTTACCGGGGAGCTGTTTTTT.

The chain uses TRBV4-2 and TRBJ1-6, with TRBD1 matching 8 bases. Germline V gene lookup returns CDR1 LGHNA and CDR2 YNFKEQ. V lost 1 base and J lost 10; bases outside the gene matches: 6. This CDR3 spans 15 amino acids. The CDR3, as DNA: TGTGCCAGCAGCCAAGCCTTACAGGGGGGGTCACCCCTCCACTTT. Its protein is CASSQALQGGSPLHF.

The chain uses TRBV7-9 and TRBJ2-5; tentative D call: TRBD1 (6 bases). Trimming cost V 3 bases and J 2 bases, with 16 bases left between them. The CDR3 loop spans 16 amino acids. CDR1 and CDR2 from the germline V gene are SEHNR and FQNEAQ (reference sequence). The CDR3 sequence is CASSFPPKDRQETQYF. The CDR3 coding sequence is TGTGCCAGCAGCTTTCCCCCGAAAGACAGGCAAGAGACCCAGTACTTC.

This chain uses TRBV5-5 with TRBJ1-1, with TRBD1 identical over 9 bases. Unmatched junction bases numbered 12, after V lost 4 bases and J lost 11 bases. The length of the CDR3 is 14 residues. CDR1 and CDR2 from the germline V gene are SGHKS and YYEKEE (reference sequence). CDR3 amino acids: CASSPPGTGMEAFF. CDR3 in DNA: TGTGCCAGCAGCCCGCCCGGGACAGGGATGGAGGCTTTCTTT.

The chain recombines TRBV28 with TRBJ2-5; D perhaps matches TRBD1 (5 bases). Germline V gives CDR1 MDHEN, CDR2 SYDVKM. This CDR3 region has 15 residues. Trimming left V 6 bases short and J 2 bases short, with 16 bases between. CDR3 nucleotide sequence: TGTGCCAGCAGAAACCAGGGTGTATCGCAAGAGACCCAGTACTTC. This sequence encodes CASRNQGVSQETQYF.

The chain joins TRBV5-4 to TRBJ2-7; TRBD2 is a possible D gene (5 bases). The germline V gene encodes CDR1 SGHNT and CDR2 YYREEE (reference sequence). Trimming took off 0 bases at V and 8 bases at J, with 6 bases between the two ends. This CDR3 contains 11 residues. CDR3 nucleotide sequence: TGTGCCAGCAGCTTGGGGGAGAAGCAGTACTTC. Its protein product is CASSLGEKQYF.